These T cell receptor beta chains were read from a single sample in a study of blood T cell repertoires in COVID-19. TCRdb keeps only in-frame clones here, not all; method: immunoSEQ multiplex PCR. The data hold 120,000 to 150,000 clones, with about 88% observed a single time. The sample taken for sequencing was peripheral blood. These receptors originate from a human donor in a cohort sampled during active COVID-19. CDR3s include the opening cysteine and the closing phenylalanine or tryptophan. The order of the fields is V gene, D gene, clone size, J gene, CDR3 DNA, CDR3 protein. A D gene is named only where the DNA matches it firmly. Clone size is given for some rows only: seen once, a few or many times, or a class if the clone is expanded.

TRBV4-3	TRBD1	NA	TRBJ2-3	TGCGCCAGCAGCCAAGATGGGACAGGGCCAGATACGCAGTATTTT	CASSQDGTGPDTQYF
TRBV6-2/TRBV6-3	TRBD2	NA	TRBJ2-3	TGTGCCAGCAGCCCCCTCGGAGCGGGGGGCCGCCATTTT	CASSPLGAGGRHF
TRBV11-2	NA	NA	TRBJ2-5	TGTGCCAGCAGCTTTATCGCTAAGGGAGAAGAAAGAAAGACCCAGTACTTC	CASSFIAKGEERKTQYF
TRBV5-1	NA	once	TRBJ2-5	TGCGCCAGCAGCCACCGGGACACCTCGGAGACCCAGTACTTC	CASSHRDTSETQYF
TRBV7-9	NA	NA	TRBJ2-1	TGTGCCAGCAGCTTAGCGGGAATCAGGGACTCCAACAATGAGCAGTTCTTC	CASSLAGIRDSNNEQFF
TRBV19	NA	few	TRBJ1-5	TGTGCCAGTAGTATGAGGTCCGACAATCAGCCCCAGCATTTT	CASSMRSDNQPQHF
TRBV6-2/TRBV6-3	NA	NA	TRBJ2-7	TGTGCCAGCAGCCAGACTGCCCAGAGCTCCTACGAGCAGTACTTC	CASSQTAQSSYEQYF
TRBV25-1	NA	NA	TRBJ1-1	TGTGCCAGCAGTGAGCGCCAGGGTAACACTGAAGCTTTCTTT	CASSERQGNTEAFF
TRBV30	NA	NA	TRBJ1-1	TGTGCCTGGAGTGCCGAAACATGGGAAGCTTTCTTT	CAWSAETWEAFF
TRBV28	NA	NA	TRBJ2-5	TGTGCCAGCAGGACCACGGGGTTAAGAGAGACCCAGTACTTC	CASRTTGLRETQYF
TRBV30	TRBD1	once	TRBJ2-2	TGTGCCTGGAAACGGGACAGGGGCACCGGGGAGCTGTTTTTT	CAWKRDRGTGELFF
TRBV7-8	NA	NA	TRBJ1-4	TGTGCCAGCAGCTTACCAGGGCTGTTCACAACTAATGAAAAACTGTTTTTT	CASSLPGLFTTNEKLFF
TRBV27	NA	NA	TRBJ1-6	TGTGCCAGCAGTTTAATCGTCTCGGGTAATAATTCACCCCTCCACTTT	CASSLIVSGNNSPLHF
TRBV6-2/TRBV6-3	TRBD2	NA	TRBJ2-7	TGTGCCAGCAGTAAAGACCGTAGCGGGAGACGATACGAGCAGTACTTC	CASSKDRSGRRYEQYF
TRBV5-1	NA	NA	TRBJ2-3	TGCGCCAGCAGCCAATCAGTTGGGGCAGGGGGCACAGATACGCAGTATTTT	CASSQSVGAGGTDTQYF
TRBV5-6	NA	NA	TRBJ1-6	TGTGCCAGCAGCTTGGCTGCGGAGGAAGGGAGGTCACCCCTCCACTTT	CASSLAAEEGRSPLHF
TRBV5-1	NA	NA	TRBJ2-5	TGCGCCAGCACCAAAACTACCGGGACACCACAAGCCCAGTACTTC	CASTKTTGTPQAQYF
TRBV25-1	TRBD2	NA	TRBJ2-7	TGTGCCAGCAGTCTCCTAGCGGGAGGCTACGAGCAGTACTTC	CASSLLAGGYEQYF
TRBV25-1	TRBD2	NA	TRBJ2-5	TGTGCCAGCACCTCGTTTACTAGCGGGAGTTTGGAGACCCAGTACTTC	CASTSFTSGSLETQYF
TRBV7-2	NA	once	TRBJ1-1	TGTGCCAGCAGCTTAGATGCTCGCAGAATGAACACTGAAGCTTTCTTT	CASSLDARRMNTEAFF
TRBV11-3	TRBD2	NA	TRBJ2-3	TGTGCCAGCAGCCGGAGCGGGACTATCACAGATACGCAGTATTTT	CASSRSGTITDTQYF
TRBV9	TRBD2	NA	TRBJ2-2	TGTGCCAGCAGCGTAGCTTGGCGGGAGACCGGGGAGCTGTTTTTT	CASSVAWRETGELFF
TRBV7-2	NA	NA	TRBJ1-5	TGTGCCAGCAGCCAGGGGAAACTTCTTGGCCAGCCCCAGCATTTT	CASSQGKLLGQPQHF
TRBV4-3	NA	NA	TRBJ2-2	TGCGCCAGCAGCCAAGATGTAGCCTACCGAAACACCGGGGAGCTGTTTTTT	CASSQDVAYRNTGELFF
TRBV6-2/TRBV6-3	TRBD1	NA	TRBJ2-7	TGTGCCAGCAGTGGGCCGGGACAGGGAGCCTACGAGCAGTACTTC	CASSGPGQGAYEQYF
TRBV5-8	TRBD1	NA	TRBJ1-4	TGTGCCAGCAGCTTCAGGGGGCGGCGGGCTGAAAAACTGTTTTTT	CASSFRGRRAEKLFF
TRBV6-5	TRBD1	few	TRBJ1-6	TGTGCCAGCAGTCGCCGACAGGGCAATTCACCCCTCCACTTT	CASSRRQGNSPLHF
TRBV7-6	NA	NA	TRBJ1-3	TGTGCCAGCAGCTTAGTATCCCTCCCAGTGGAGAGCTCTGGAAACACCATATATTTT	CASSLVSLPVESSGNTIYF
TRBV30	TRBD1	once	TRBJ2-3	TGTGCCTGGGGTAGGGGACAGGGGACAGATACGCAGTATTTT	CAWGRGQGTDTQYF
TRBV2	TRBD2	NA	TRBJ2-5	TGTGCCAGCACTGAACTAGCGGGAGTGGAGACCCAGTACTTC	CASTELAGVETQYF
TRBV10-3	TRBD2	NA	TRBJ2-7	TGTGCCATCAGTACGGGGACTAGCGGGAGCTTGGGGGAGCAGTACTTC	CAISTGTSGSLGEQYF
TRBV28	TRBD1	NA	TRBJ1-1	TGTGCCAGCACCTCGACAGGGATCGGGAACACTGAAGCTTTCTTT	CASTSTGIGNTEAFF
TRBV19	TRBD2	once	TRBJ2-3	TGTGCCGCCGCGGGGGAAACAAGCACAGATACGCAGTATTTT	CAAAGETSTDTQYF
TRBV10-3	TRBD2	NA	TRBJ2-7	TGTGCCATCAGTGGGGGGGGTTTTGCCTACGAGCAGTACTTC	CAISGGGFAYEQYF
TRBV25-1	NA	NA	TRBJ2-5	TGTGCCAGCAGTGCGACCCGGGTCCAGAGGGAGACCCAGTACTTC	CASSATRVQRETQYF
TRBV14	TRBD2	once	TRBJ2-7	TGTGCCAGCAGCTACAGCGGGGGCCCCGAGCAGTACTTC	CASSYSGGPEQYF
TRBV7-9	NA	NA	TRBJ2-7	TGTGCCAGCAGCGCCACAGGGTACGAGCAGTACTTC	CASSATGYEQYF
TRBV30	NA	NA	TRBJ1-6	TGTGCCTGGAGAGGGAGTAGCTCCTATAATTCACCCCTCCACTTT	CAWRGSSSYNSPLHF
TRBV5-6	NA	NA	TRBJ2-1	TGTGCCAGCAGCTGGGGGACTCTATCCTACAATGAGCAGTTCTTC	CASSWGTLSYNEQFF
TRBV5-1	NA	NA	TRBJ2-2	TGCGCCAGCAACCAGGTCGCAGGAGGCGGGGAGCTGTTTTTT	CASNQVAGGGELFF
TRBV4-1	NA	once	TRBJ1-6	TGCGCCAGCAGCCAGGGTCTTGTTGGGGGGGCGGTTCGTAATTCACCCCTCCACTTT	CASSQGLVGGAVRNSPLHF
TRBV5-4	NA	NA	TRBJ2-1	TGTGCCAGCAGCTTGGGGGGGCAGACCGCCTACAATGAGCAGTTCTTC	CASSLGGQTAYNEQFF
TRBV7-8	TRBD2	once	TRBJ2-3	TGTGCCAGCAGCTTAGCAGTAGCGGGACCTGACACAGATACGCAGTATTTT	CASSLAVAGPDTDTQYF
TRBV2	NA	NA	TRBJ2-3	TGTGCCAGCAAGGAAGGGGTAGGCACAGATACGCAGTATTTT	CASKEGVGTDTQYF
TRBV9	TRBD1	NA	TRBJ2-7	TGTGCCAGCAGCACAGCGACAGGGCAGAGGTACGAGCAGTACTTC	CASSTATGQRYEQYF
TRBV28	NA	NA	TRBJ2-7	TGTGCCAGCAGTCTCACAGACTTGCCAGGGGAGCAGTACTTC	CASSLTDLPGEQYF
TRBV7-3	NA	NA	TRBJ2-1	TGTGCCAGCAGCTTAACAGGGGATGCCTTCAATGAGCAGTTCTTC	CASSLTGDAFNEQFF
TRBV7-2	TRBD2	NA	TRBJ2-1	TGTGCCAGCAGCTCGGCGGGGGTCCTGAATGAGCAGTTCTTC	CASSSAGVLNEQFF
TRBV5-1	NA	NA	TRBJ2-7	TGCGCCAGCAGCCCTCGGGGAGACTCCTACGAGCAGTACTTC	CASSPRGDSYEQYF
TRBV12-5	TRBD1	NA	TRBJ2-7	TGTGCTAGTGGTTTGGTACTGGAGACAGGGGACCTCTACGAGCAGTACTTC	CASGLVLETGDLYEQYF
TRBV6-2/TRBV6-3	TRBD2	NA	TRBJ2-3	TGTGCCAGCAGCCGGGGAATTGGGGGGGGCACAGATACGCAGTATTTT	CASSRGIGGGTDTQYF
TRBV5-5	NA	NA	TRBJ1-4	TGTGCCAGCAGCTTGGCCTTGAGGGGGTTGGACGAAAAACTGTTTTTT	CASSLALRGLDEKLFF
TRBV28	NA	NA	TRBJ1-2	TGTGCCAGCAGCCTCCGACAGTCTCATGGCTACACCTTC	CASSLRQSHGYTF
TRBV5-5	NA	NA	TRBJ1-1	TGTGCCAGCAGCTTTAGACAGGCGAGTGAAGCTTTCTTT	CASSFRQASEAFF
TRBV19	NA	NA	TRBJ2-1	TGTGCCTGTGCAAGGGGGCTAGCGGGTTTATACAATGAGCAGTTCTTC	CACARGLAGLYNEQFF
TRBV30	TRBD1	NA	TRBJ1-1	TGTGCCTGGGCCCGGACAGGGAACACTGAAGCTTTCTTT	CAWARTGNTEAFF
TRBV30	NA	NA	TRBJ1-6	TGTGCCTGGAGACTAGCGGGGTATTGGGATAATTCACCCCTCCACTTT	CAWRLAGYWDNSPLHF
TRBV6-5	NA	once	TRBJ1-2	TGTGCCAGCAGAATCAGTACTATTAACTATGGCTACACCTTC	CASRISTINYGYTF
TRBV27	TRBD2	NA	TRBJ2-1	TGTGCCAGCAGTTTACTAGCGGGGGGGCCCCACAATGAGCAGTTCTTC	CASSLLAGGPHNEQFF